A single sample is the source of the 11 T cell receptor beta chains below, sequenced in a study of CD8+ T cells in alopecia areata. RNA extraction was followed by reverse transcription into cDNA, which acted as the sequencing template. The method was immunoSEQ multiplex PCR; TCRdb's version includes in-frame clones alone and lacks a portion of them. The data hold some 200,000 clones, with about 60% observed a single time. Treatment described: oral pan-JAK inhibitor, 5-10 mg twice daily. This specimen consisted of CD4+ T cells sorted from blood, obtained at week 4, from a patient treated with tofacitinib. The receptors stem from a human donor with alopecia areata.

The chain uses TRBV7-9 and TRBJ1-2; no reliable D call. CDR3 size: 10 residues. Germline V gives CDR1 SEHNR, CDR2 FQNEAQ (reference sequence). CDR3 DNA: TGTGCTGGGGAAGAGTTTGGCTACACCTTC. Translated, it gives CAGEEFGYTF.

The V and J genes are TRBV15 and TRBJ2-7; D is uncertain. The CDR3 loop spans 15 amino acids. Germline loops: CDR1 LNHNV, CDR2 YYDKDF (reference sequence). Trimming stripped 0 bases from V and 0 bases from J, with 9 bases between. The CDR3 sequence: CATSRDRRNSYEQYF. For the CDR3, the DNA is TGTGCCACCAGCAGAGATAGGAGAAACTCCTACGAGCAGTACTTC. The full variable domain, completed using reference TRBV15 and TRBJ2-7, is DAMVIQNPRYQVTQFGKPVTLSCSQTLNHNVMYWYQQKSSQAPKLLFHYYDKDFNNEADTPDNFQSRRPNTSFCFLDIRSPGLGDTAMYLCATSRDRRNSYEQYFGPGTRLTVT.

This clone was found once. CDR3 nucleotides: TGTGCCTGGAGTGTACAGAGTTTCGGGTATGGCTACACCTTC. Its translation is CAWSVQSFGYGYTF. The genes are TRBV30 and TRBJ1-2, with D unclear. The CDR3 is 14 residues long. From germline, CDR1 is GTSNPN and CDR2 SVGIG (reference sequence). Trimming took 0 bases from V and 5 from J, leaving 13 bases between them.

The sample holds a few counts of this clone. The chain links TRBV7-9 to TRBJ2-1, with 10 bases that match TRBD2. J was trimmed by 0 bases and V by 5 bases; bases with no gene match: 7. The germline gives CDR1 SEHNR, CDR2 FQNEAQ (reference sequence). The CDR3 contains 17 residues. As DNA, the CDR3 is TGTGCCAGCAGCGACCGGACTAGCGGTGGCTCCTACAATGAGCAGTTCTTC. Its protein product is CASSDRTSGGSYNEQFF.

V usage is TRBV5-1 and J usage is TRBJ2-6; no definite D call. The CDR3 consists of 14 residues. The germline V and J ends were trimmed by 6 bases and 0 bases, with 7 bases remaining between them. Germline CDR1 and CDR2: SGHRS and YFSETQ. The CDR3 DNA is TGCGCCAGCATGGGTACCTCTGGGGCCAACGTCCTGACTTTC. It codes for CASMGTSGANVLTF.

This clone was found once. The chain uses TRBV29-1 and TRBJ1-1; D is ambiguous. The V end lost 4 bases, the J end lost 0 bases, and 9 bases lay between the germline ends. There are 13 residues in the CDR3. Germline CDR1 is SQVTM and CDR2 is ANQGSEA. The CDR3 loop is CSVAPQMNTEAFF. The CDR3 DNA is TGCAGCGTTGCGCCACAGATGAACACTGAAGCTTTCTTT.

This clone has at least ten counts. The V call is TRBV5-1, the J call TRBJ2-5; 11 nucleotides line up with TRBD2. Per the germline V gene, CDR1 is SGHRS and CDR2 is YFSETQ. There are 14 residues in the CDR3. Losses at the gene ends were 4 bases for V and 3 bases for J; bases not matched to a gene: 2. The chain's CDR3 is CASSTGLAEETQYF. The CDR3 coding sequence is TGCGCCAGCAGCACGGGACTAGCGGAAGAGACCCAGTACTTC.

J is TRBJ1-6 and V is TRBV9; 9 nucleotides align to TRBD1. The CDR3 sequence is 16 residues long. With 3 bases clipped from V and 7 bases from J, the junction kept 8 bases outside the gene matches. Germline lookup yields CDR1 SGDLS and CDR2 YYNGEE. The CDR3 DNA follows: TGTGCCAGCAGCGACAGCCGGACAGGGGAGAATTCACCCCTCCACTTT. This translates into CASSDSRTGENSPLHF.

J is TRBJ1-6 and V is TRBV7-9, with 9 bases identical to TRBD1. V shed 0 bases, J shed 9 bases, and the junction held 6 bases outside the gene matches. This CDR3 contains 16 residues. Germline CDR1 reads SEHNR; CDR2 reads FQNEAQ (reference sequence). CDR3 in amino acids: CASSLADRGLSSPLHF. CDR3 sequence (DNA): TGTGCCAGCAGCTTAGCGGACAGGGGTTTGAGTTCACCCCTCCACTTT.

The rearrangement links TRBV29-1 to TRBJ2-7; 8 positions match TRBD1. The germline CDR1 and CDR2 sequences are SQVTM and ANQGSEA. Losses at the gene ends were 7 bases for V and 6 bases for J; bases not matched to a gene: 23. This CDR3 is 17 amino acids long. This CDR3 reads CSARTGITRTGPSEQYF. The CDR3 nucleotides are TGCAGCGCCCGCACGGGGATTACAAGGACAGGGCCAAGCGAGCAGTACTTC.

In this sample, this clone turned up a few times. The chain combines TRBV5-1 with TRBJ2-5; TRBD1 is a possible D gene (7 bases). Germline assignment: CDR1 SGHRS and CDR2 YFSETQ. Trimming cost V 3 bases and J 4 bases, with 13 bases left between them. The CDR3 covers 14 residues. CDR3 loop: CASSSNRGGETQYF. The CDR3 DNA sequence: TGCGCCAGCAGCTCCAACAGGGGAGGAGAGACCCAGTACTTC.